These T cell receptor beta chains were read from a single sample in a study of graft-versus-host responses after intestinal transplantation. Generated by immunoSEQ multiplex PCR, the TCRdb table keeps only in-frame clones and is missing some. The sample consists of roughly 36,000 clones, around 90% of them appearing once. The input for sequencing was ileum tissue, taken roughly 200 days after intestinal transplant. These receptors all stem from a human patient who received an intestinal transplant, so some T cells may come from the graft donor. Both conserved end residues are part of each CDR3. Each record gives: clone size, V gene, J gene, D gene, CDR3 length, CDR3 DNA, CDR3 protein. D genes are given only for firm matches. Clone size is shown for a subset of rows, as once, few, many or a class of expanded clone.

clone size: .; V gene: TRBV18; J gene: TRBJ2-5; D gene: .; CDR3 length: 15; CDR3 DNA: TGTGCCAGCTCACCACTTCGGCAGGTCGGCGAGACCCAGTACTTC; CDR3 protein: CASSPLRQVGETQYF
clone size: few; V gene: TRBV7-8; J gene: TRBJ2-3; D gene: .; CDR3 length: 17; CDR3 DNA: TGTGCCAGCAGCTTTCCGGAACTTTTCCAACACACAGATACGCAGTATTTT; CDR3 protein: CASSFPELFQHTDTQYF
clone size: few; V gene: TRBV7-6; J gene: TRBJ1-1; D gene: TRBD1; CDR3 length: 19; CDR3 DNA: TGTGCCAGCAGCCCCACAATTCAGACAGGGGGCTCTCAGGGCACTGAAGCTTTCTTT; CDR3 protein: CASSPTIQTGGSQGTEAFF
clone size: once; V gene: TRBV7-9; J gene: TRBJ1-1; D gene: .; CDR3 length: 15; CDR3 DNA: TGTGCCAGCAGCCCACGGACAGCTGGGAACACTGAAGCTTTCTTT; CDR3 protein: CASSPRTAGNTEAFF
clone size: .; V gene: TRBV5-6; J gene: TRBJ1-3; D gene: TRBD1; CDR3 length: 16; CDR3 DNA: TGTGCCAGCAGCTTGGCGGGACAGGGGGCGAGAAACACCATATATTTT; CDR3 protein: CASSLAGQGARNTIYF
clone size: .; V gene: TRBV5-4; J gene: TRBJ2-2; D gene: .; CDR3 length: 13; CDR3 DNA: TGTGCCAGCAGCGTAGAGGCAACCGGGGAGCTGTTTTTT; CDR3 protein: CASSVEATGELFF
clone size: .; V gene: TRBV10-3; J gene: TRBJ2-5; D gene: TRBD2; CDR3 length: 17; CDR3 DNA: TGTGCCATCAGGAAGGGACTAGCGGGAGGATCCCAAGAGACCCAGTACTTC; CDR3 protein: CAIRKGLAGGSQETQYF
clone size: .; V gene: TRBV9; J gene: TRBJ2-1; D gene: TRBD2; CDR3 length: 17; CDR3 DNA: TGTGCCAGCAGCGTAGCTACGGCGGGAGGGCCGAACAATGAGCAGTTCTTC; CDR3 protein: CASSVATAGGPNNEQFF
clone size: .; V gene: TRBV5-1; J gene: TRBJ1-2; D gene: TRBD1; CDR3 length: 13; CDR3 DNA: TGCGCCAGCAGCTACCCGACAGGGTACGGCTACACCTTC; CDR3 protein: CASSYPTGYGYTF
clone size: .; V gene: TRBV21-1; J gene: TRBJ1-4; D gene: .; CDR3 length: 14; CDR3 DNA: TGTGCCAGCGTCCTGACAGGGACTAATGAAAAACTGTTTTTT; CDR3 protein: CASVLTGTNEKLFF
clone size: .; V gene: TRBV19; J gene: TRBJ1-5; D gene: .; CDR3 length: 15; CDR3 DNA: TGTGCCAGTAGTATCTCGGACAGCGATTATCAGCCCCAGCATTTT; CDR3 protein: CASSISDSDYQPQHF
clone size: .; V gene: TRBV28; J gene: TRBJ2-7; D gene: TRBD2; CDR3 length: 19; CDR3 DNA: TGTGCCAGCAGTATCCCGACCGGGACTAGCGGGAGGTTACCCTACGAGCAGTACTTC; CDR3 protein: CASSIPTGTSGRLPYEQYF
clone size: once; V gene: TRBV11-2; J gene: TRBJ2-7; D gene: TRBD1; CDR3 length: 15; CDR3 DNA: TGTGCCAGCAGCCCGTTACAGGGGTGGGTATACGAGCAGTACTTC; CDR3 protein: CASSPLQGWVYEQYF
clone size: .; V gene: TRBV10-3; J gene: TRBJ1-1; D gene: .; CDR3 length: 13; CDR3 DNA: TGTGCCACCGGGCGCGGCATGAACACTGAAGCTTTCTTT; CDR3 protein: CATGRGMNTEAFF